Described below is a single T cell receptor beta chain sequence and its context. Its antigen remains undetermined. It has no much larger one-base neighbor in the sample; base qualities were not kept. These data belong to a study of blood T cell repertoires in COVID-19 (TCRdb year 2020). For the wider study: Collaborator samples came from the United States, Italy and Spain and covered acute and convalescent phases of COVID-19. The prospective study material was composed of cDNA or gDNA derived from T cells, B-cell-depleted T cells, or PBMCs. Subjects who had been exposed to COVID-19, were actively infected with it, or had recovered from it provided the deeply sampled blood TCRbeta repertoires that made up the dataset. The repertoires were made available in a free public database intended to serve as a resource for research on the immune response to SARS-CoV-2. The samples were drawn from the first 160 participants of the ongoing ImmuneRACE study and from 950 to 1,500 subjects provided by 6 global collaborators. The sample metadata nearly always contained a de-identified subject ID, COVID-19 status, age in years and sex. Where available, HLA class I and class II types were taken from metadata supplied by the sample provider and were not determined by assay-based typing. Overall study outcomes, separate from this receptor: How much clinical and demographic metadata was included differed by source and by participant, and the metadata was provided uncurated.

The immunoSEQ Assay, a bias-controlled multiplex PCR, was used to amplify TCRbeta CDR3 regions from genomic DNA. The authors processed their data as follows. Nucleated cell counts per sample were estimated from amplification of reference gene primers within the assay. To quantify the absolute abundance of each unique TCRbeta CDR3 rearrangement, sequence reads were collapsed and filtered. For each sample, productive Simpson clonality was calculated by taking the square root of Simpson's diversity index across productive rearrangements. Held by TCRdb, this immuneACCESS table contains in-frame sequences only and omits some clones. Under half of the omission traces to an unresolved V gene where checked; the cause of the rest is unknown. The V and J calls and clone size were taken over from that table, and D and trimming were inferred from the DNA. This sample has 55,000 to 75,000 clones in its table, and around 81% of those were observed once. Around 10% of the sample is in the top ten clones.

The CDR3 holds 13 amino acids from the cysteine to the phenylalanine. Here the CDR3 DNA is all that survives: 39 bases in frame from base 1. V and J are truncated by 3 bases and 4 bases respectively, leaving an intervening sequence of 7 bases. CDR1 SEHNR and CDR2 FQNEAQ are derived from the germline V gene (reference sequence). One collaborating source in Seattle enrolled patients during active infection and followed them longitudinally through the course of disease. Whole blood was collected in K2EDTA tubes by collaborating institutions according to the institutions' own protocols. For TCRbeta analysis, collaborators shipped samples as frozen whole blood, isolated PBMCs, or DNA extracted from either of those sample types.

Specimen: peripheral blood. The origin of this receptor is a man older than 75 with COVID-19, enrolled during active disease. The rearrangement combines TRBV7-9 with TRBJ2-1; no confident D gene assignment can be made. The DNA reads TGTGCCAGCAGCTTTACCAGGTACAATGAGCAGTTCTTC. Translated, this is CASSFTRYNEQFF.